This T cell receptor beta chain was recorded in a study of T cell repertoires in cytomegalovirus infection. Study-wide context: Indicated by public TCR beta signatures were CMV infection and matching HLA type.

The study, taken as a whole, reports: Identification of carriers of CMV plus the relevant HLA was achieved through cumulative public TCR beta family frequency. Within the response measured ex vivo, HLA-C-restricted CMV-specific TCR beta clonotypes were dominant.

The germline gives CDR1 LGHNA, CDR2 YNFKEQ. The CDR3 runs 16 residues. The V segment lost 0 bases and the J segment 7 bases; nucleotides outside the gene matches: 9. TCRdb passed the reads through MiXCR, listing each CDR3 protein once. The profile shows approximately 770,000 distinct CDR3 sequences, approximately 32% of them singletons. Concerning this clonotype itself: Its antigen is as yet unknown.

Sample: cultured CD8+ T cells from PBMCs, taken from culture after CMV antigen stimulation. The clonotype originates from a human donor in good health (CMV status not recorded). Some clones in this sample may be carry-over from other donors' samples. The chain carries TRBV4-2 and TRBJ1-5; 7 bases agree with TRBD1. In DNA, the CDR3 is TGTGCCAGCAGCCAAGATGATGAGGGGGCCGGACAGCCCCAGCATTTT. It codes for CASSQDDEGAGQPQHF.